The rows below give T cell receptor beta chains drawn from one sample of a study of OX40 agonist ivuxolimab in advanced cancers. Sequenced by immunoSEQ multiplex PCR; TCRdb stores in-frame clones only, minus some. The sample comprises 75,000 to 90,000 clones, around 85% of which are singletons, and around 2.4% rests with the top ten. Sequencing was performed on CD4+ or CD8+ T cells sorted from blood, taken in a trial of the OX40 agonist ivuxolimab. These receptors were taken from an adult with an advanced solid tumor such as melanoma, head and neck, liver or kidney cancer. CDR3s include the opening cysteine and the closing phenylalanine or tryptophan. A D gene is named only where the DNA matches it firmly. Only part of the rows carry a size: once, few, many, or a class if the clone is expanded.

V	size	D	J	CDR3	DNA
TRBV9	NA	TRBD2	TRBJ2-5	CASSLLGLAGGVETQYF	TGTGCCAGCAGCCTTCTGGGACTAGCGGGGGGGGTGGAGACCCAGTACTTC
TRBV2	once	NA	TRBJ2-1	CASSAGNSYNEQFF	TGTGCCAGCAGTGCTGGGAACTCCTACAATGAGCAGTTCTTC
TRBV5-1	NA	TRBD2	TRBJ2-7	CASSLRGVDSYEQYF	TGCGCCAGCAGCCTGCGGGGGGTTGACTCCTACGAGCAGTACTTC
TRBV2	NA	TRBD1	TRBJ2-7	CASSERDRGLVQYF	TGTGCCAGCAGTGAAAGGGACAGGGGGCTAGTGCAGTACTTC
TRBV5-5	NA	NA	TRBJ1-6	CASRFDRPGGNSPLHF	TGTGCCAGCAGATTTGACCGCCCCGGTGGTAATTCACCCCTCCACTTT
TRBV6-5	NA	NA	TRBJ2-5	CASSLVLGETQYF	TGTGCCAGCAGTCTGGTTTTGGGAGAGACCCAGTACTTC
TRBV28	NA	NA	TRBJ1-1	CASTLPQAYTEAFF	TGTGCCAGCACTCTCCCCCAGGCCTACACTGAAGCTTTCTTT
TRBV2	NA	TRBD2	TRBJ2-2	CASSLLAVNTGELFF	TGTGCCAGCAGTCTACTAGCGGTTAACACCGGGGAGCTGTTTTTT
TRBV6-5	NA	NA	TRBJ1-1	CASSYLAGLNTEAFF	TGTGCCAGCAGTTACTTGGCCGGTCTGAACACTGAAGCTTTCTTT
TRBV7-9	NA	NA	TRBJ1-1	CASSLKRFF	TGTGCCAGCAGCCTAAAGAGGTTCTTT
TRBV7-3	NA	TRBD1	TRBJ2-4	CASSNRQGHIQYF	TGTGCCAGCAGCAACCGACAGGGGCACATTCAGTACTTC
TRBV29-1	NA	NA	TRBJ2-5	CSVEGHRETQYF	TGCAGCGTTGAAGGGCACCGAGAGACCCAGTACTTC
TRBV5-1	NA	NA	TRBJ1-1	CASSLERGTEAFF	TGCGCCAGCAGCTTGGAGAGGGGCACTGAAGCTTTCTTT
TRBV2	NA	NA	TRBJ1-6	CASTPGRGADSPLHF	TGTGCCAGCACTCCTGGTCGGGGGGCTGATTCACCCCTCCACTTT
TRBV5-1	NA	TRBD1	TRBJ2-7	CASSDRDSRPLLYEQYF	TGCGCCAGCAGCGACCGGGACAGCAGACCCCTATTATACGAGCAGTACTTC
TRBV7-2	NA	TRBD1	TRBJ2-7	CASSWDRDRAYEQYF	TGTGCCAGCAGCTGGGACCGGGACAGGGCCTACGAGCAGTACTTC
TRBV7-2	NA	NA	TRBJ2-2	CASSLENRVAGELFF	TGTGCCAGCAGCTTAGAAAACAGGGTGGCCGGGGAGCTGTTTTTT